This TCR beta chain came from a study of blood T cell repertoires in COVID-19. Study as a whole: There were acute and convalescent COVID-19 samples, and they came from the United States, Italy and Spain. Sample material is recorded as cDNA or gDNA derived from T cells, B-cell-depleted T cells, or PBMCs.

This CDR3 contains 14 residues. CDR1 is SGHVS, CDR2 FNYEAQ, per germline. Deletions cut 4 bases from V and 8 bases from J, with 12 bases between. In the authors' methods: The authors estimated nucleated cell counts from reference gene primer amplification. Only in-frame clones appear in the TCRdb table, and some are missing; sequencing was by immunoSEQ multiplex PCR. That table gives V, J and clone size, and the DNA gave D and trimming. The data show some 110,000 clones, roughly 90% seen once. This clonotype was obtained from a human donor in a cohort sampled during active COVID-19. The chain joins TRBV7-6 to TRBJ1-6; D not resolved. The sample was peripheral blood. CDR3: CASSSGEIHSPLHF. CDR3 coding DNA: TGTGCCAGCAGCTCCGGGGAAATCCATTCACCCCTCCACTTT.